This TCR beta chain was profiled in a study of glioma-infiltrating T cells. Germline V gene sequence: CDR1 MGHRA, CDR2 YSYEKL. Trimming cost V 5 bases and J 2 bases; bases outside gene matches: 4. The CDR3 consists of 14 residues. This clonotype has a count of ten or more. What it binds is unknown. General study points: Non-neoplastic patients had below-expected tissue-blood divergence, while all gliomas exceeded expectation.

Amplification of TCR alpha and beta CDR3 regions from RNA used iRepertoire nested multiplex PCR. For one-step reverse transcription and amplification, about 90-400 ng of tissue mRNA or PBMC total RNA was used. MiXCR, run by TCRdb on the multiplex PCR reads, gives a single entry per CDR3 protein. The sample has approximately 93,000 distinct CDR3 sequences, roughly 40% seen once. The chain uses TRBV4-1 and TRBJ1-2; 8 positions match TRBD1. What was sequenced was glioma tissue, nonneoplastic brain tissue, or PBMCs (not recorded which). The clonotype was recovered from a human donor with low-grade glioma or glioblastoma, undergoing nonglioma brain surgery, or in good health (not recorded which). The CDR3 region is CASSARQGNYGYTF. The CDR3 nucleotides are TGCGCCAGCAGCGCAAGACAGGGGAACTATGGCTACACCTTC.